Listed below are T cell receptor beta chains from one sample, sequenced in a study of TIL therapy for anti-PD-1-resistant metastatic lung cancer. Repertoires were generated with immunoSEQ multiplex PCR, while TCRdb's copy carries only in-frame clones and drops some. The repertoire holds about 59,000 clones, with 70% to 75% as singletons. The starting material was blood, obtained at baseline. Receptors originate from a person aged 25 to 85 with non-small cell lung cancer. Both conserved end residues are part of each CDR3. The D gene is left open where the match is weak. Expanded clones are given a class, and other clones once, few, many or no size at all.

size	D	V	J	DNA	CDR3
-	TRBD1	TRBV23-1	TRBJ2-7	TGCGCCAGCAGTCAATTCTGGCGCGTGACAGGGGGAAATAACGAGCAGTACTTC	CASSQFWRVTGGNNEQYF
-	TRBD2	TRBV9	TRBJ2-3	TGTGCCAGCAGCCCCAATAGCGGGGTTAAGGATACGCAGTATTTT	CASSPNSGVKDTQYF
-	-	TRBV7-8	TRBJ2-7	TGTGCCAGCAGCTTATCCGAGATCTCCTACGAGCAGTACTTC	CASSLSEISYEQYF
-	-	TRBV2	TRBJ2-7	TGTGCCAGCACCAAGGGACGGTACTACGAGCAGTACTTC	CASTKGRYYEQYF
once	-	TRBV9	TRBJ2-1	TGTGCCAGCAGCGTAGTAGGTAGCGCCCCCTCCTACAATGAGCAGTTCTTC	CASSVVGSAPSYNEQFF
few	-	TRBV4-2	TRBJ1-6	TGTGCCAGCAGCCAAGAATCCATCACCGGGACACCTAATTCACCCCTCCACTTT	CASSQESITGTPNSPLHF
once	-	TRBV5-6	TRBJ1-4	TGTGCCAGCAGCATGCAGGGACGGACAGTTAATGAAAAACTGTTTTTT	CASSMQGRTVNEKLFF
-	-	TRBV28	TRBJ2-2	TGTGCCAGCAGTTTATTCGAAACCGGGGAGCTGTTTTTT	CASSLFETGELFF
-	-	TRBV27	TRBJ2-5	TGTGCCAGCAGTTTAGTTCAGGGAGAGACCCAGTACTTC	CASSLVQGETQYF
-	-	TRBV9	TRBJ2-5	TGTGCCAGCAGCGTAGGATTGGGCCCCGGGGAGACCCAGTACTTC	CASSVGLGPGETQYF
-	-	TRBV2	TRBJ1-4	TGTGCCAGCAGCCACCCGGGACTTACTAATGAAAAACTGTTTTTT	CASSHPGLTNEKLFF
-	-	TRBV6-5	TRBJ2-6	TGTGCCAGCAGTACATACACCTCTGGGGCCAACGTCCTGACTTTC	CASSTYTSGANVLTF
once	-	TRBV5-4	TRBJ2-3	TGTGCCAGCAGCCCGGTAGGGGGAGCAGATACGCAGTATTTT	CASSPVGGADTQYF
few	-	TRBV5-4	TRBJ1-1	TGTGCCAGCAGCTTCGGAGTGGCTGAAGCTTTCTTT	CASSFGVAEAFF
-	TRBD1	TRBV19	TRBJ1-6	TGTGCCAGTAGTATCGGGACAGTTTCTTATAATTCACCCCTCCACTTT	CASSIGTVSYNSPLHF
-	TRBD1	TRBV9	TRBJ2-2	TGTGCCAGCAGCGTAGAGGGACAGCCGGTCACCGGGGAGCTGTTTTTT	CASSVEGQPVTGELFF
-	TRBD1	TRBV25-1	TRBJ2-1	TGTGCCAGCAGTGACGCAGGGGGCAGGGCCTACAATGAGCAGTTCTTC	CASSDAGGRAYNEQFF
-	-	TRBV6-1	TRBJ2-2	TGTGCCAGCAGTCCCGGGACTGCGAACACCGGGGAGCTGTTTTTT	CASSPGTANTGELFF
-	TRBD2	TRBV29-1	TRBJ2-1	TGCAGCGTAGGACTAGCGGGGGGGCAATACAATGAGCAGTTCTTC	CSVGLAGGQYNEQFF
-	-	TRBV6-5	TRBJ2-7	TGTGCCAGCAGCTTTTCCAGGTCTTTGGTTGGCGAGCAGTACTTC	CASSFSRSLVGEQYF
-	-	TRBV5-1	TRBJ1-4	TGCGCCAGCAGCCCCACAACAGGATATAATGAAAAACTGTTTTTT	CASSPTTGYNEKLFF
-	TRBD2	TRBV11-2	TRBJ2-2	TGTGCCAGCAGCTTTACTAGCGGGGGAACGAACACCGGGGAGCTGTTTTTT	CASSFTSGGTNTGELFF
-	TRBD1	TRBV28	TRBJ2-5	TGTGCCAGCGGGGAACGGACAGGGGCAAAGACCCAGTACTTC	CASGERTGAKTQYF
-	-	TRBV7-2	TRBJ2-5	TGTGCCAGCAGCTTATCGGGTCGAGGAGTGGACTTC	CASSLSGRGVDF
few	-	TRBV2	TRBJ1-3	TGTGCCAGCAGTGAAACACTTTCTGGAAACACCATATATTTT	CASSETLSGNTIYF
-	TRBD1	TRBV25-1	TRBJ2-3	TGTGCCAGCAGTGGTTATACAGGGGCCACAGATACGCAGTATTTT	CASSGYTGATDTQYF
-	TRBD1	TRBV7-3	TRBJ2-1	TGTGCCAGCAGCCCTCGACAGGGGGCGCGTAATGAGCAGTTCTTC	CASSPRQGARNEQFF
-	TRBD1	TRBV9	TRBJ2-7	TGTGCCAGCAGCGTAGATCCGGGACAGGGAGCCTACGAGCAGTACTTC	CASSVDPGQGAYEQYF
-	-	TRBV7-9	TRBJ2-3	TGTGCCAGCAGTCCCCCGGGACCCGGGACAGATACGCAGTATTTT	CASSPPGPGTDTQYF
-	-	TRBV6-5	TRBJ1-1	TGTGCCAGCAGTTACAGTTCAAATTTGAACACTGAAGCTTTCTTT	CASSYSSNLNTEAFF
-	TRBD2	TRBV5-1	TRBJ2-1	TGCACCAGCAGCTTGGGCACTAGCGGGAGAGGCAATGAGCAGTTCTTC	CTSSLGTSGRGNEQFF
-	-	TRBV29-1	TRBJ2-3	TGCAGCGTTGAAAGAGAACCAACTAGCACAGATACGCAGTATTTT	CSVEREPTSTDTQYF
-	-	TRBV7-6	TRBJ2-5	TGTGCCAGCAGCTCCCAACAAGAGACCCAGTACTTC	CASSSQQETQYF
few	TRBD2	TRBV7-6	TRBJ2-1	TGTGCCAGCAGCTTGCTAGCGGCCGGGGCCAATGAGCAGTTCTTC	CASSLLAAGANEQFF
-	-	TRBV1	TRBJ2-7	TGCACCAGCAGCCGAGACAGGGTTTTCCCCTACGAGCAGTACTTC	CTSSRDRVFPYEQYF
-	-	TRBV6-5	TRBJ1-5	TGTGCCAGCAGTTATGGTGGAGTTCAGCCCCAGCATTTT	CASSYGGVQPQHF
-	-	TRBV19	TRBJ2-4	TGTGCCAGTAGTATTGGCCAGGGCCTAGCCAAAAACATTCAGTACTTC	CASSIGQGLAKNIQYF
-	-	TRBV7-9	TRBJ2-7	TGTGCCAGCAGCTTTGGGGAGTCCTACGAGCAGTACTTC	CASSFGESYEQYF
-	-	TRBV28	TRBJ2-4	TGTGCCAGCAGGGTTAGGGGGGGCGGCAAAAACATTCAGTACTTC	CASRVRGGGKNIQYF
-	TRBD1	TRBV5-6	TRBJ1-5	TGTGCCAGCAGTTACCGGGACAGATTCAATCAGCCCCAGCATTTT	CASSYRDRFNQPQHF
-	-	TRBV5-4	TRBJ1-2	TGTGCCAGCAGCCGGCAAGCACAGGGAGAGTATGGCTACACCTTC	CASSRQAQGEYGYTF
-	-	TRBV10-3	TRBJ1-2	TGTGCCATCAGAACAGGCCTAGATAACTATGGCTACACCTTC	CAIRTGLDNYGYTF
-	TRBD1	TRBV7-3	TRBJ2-3	TGTGCCAGCAGCCGACAGGGGACACCTAGCACAGATACGCAGTATTTT	CASSRQGTPSTDTQYF
few	-	TRBV5-4	TRBJ1-2	TGTGCCAGCAGTATGACACCATCTAACTATGGCTACACCTTC	CASSMTPSNYGYTF
-	-	TRBV15	TRBJ2-7	TGTGCCACCAGCAGAGATCACGAGCAGTACTTC	CATSRDHEQYF
-	-	TRBV5-4	TRBJ1-2	TGTGCCAGCAGCGTCGAAGGGACCCCTAACTATGGCTACACCTTC	CASSVEGTPNYGYTF
-	-	TRBV6-5	TRBJ1-2	TGTGCCAGCAGTTCAGTGTCTAACTATGGCTACACCTTC	CASSSVSNYGYTF
-	-	TRBV4-3	TRBJ2-3	TGCGCCAGCAGCCAAGCCCCGGGAACAGATACGCAGTATTTT	CASSQAPGTDTQYF
few	-	TRBV2	TRBJ1-4	TGTGCCAGCAGTACCCCGCAGGCCGAAAATGAAAAACTGTTTTTT	CASSTPQAENEKLFF
once	TRBD1	TRBV7-7	TRBJ2-5	TGTGCTAGCAGCCCCGGACAGGGGGGTGCAGAGACCCAGTACTTC	CASSPGQGGAETQYF
-	-	TRBV29-1	TRBJ1-3	TGCAGCGTTGAAGTCTCGAGTAACACCATATATTTT	CSVEVSSNTIYF
-	-	TRBV6-6	TRBJ2-5	TGTGCCAGCAGATCAGAGGGGGAGACCCAGTACTTC	CASRSEGETQYF
-	-	TRBV7-2	TRBJ2-5	TGTGCCAGCAGCTTTGGGGTCGGGGAGACCCAGTACTTC	CASSFGVGETQYF
-	TRBD2	TRBV27	TRBJ2-7	TGTGCCAGCAGTTTTCTAGCGGGCGGATACGAGCAGTACTTC	CASSFLAGGYEQYF
-	TRBD2	TRBV18	TRBJ2-5	TGTGCCAGCTCACCCCCACTTTGGAGCGGGGGTACTCTGGCCCAGTACTTC	CASSPPLWSGGTLAQYF